These 16 T cell receptor beta chains share one sample of origin, sequenced in a study of blood T cell repertoires in COVID-19. Method: immunoSEQ multiplex PCR; TCRdb's copy keeps in-frame clones and lacks some. Of approximately 170,000 clones listed, around 87% are singletons. Sequenced input: peripheral blood. These receptors originate from an elderly woman with COVID-19, enrolled during active disease.

The chain joins TRBV24-1 to TRBJ1-1, with D tentatively TRBD1 (6 bases). Germline CDR1 is KGHDR and CDR2 is SFDVKD. The CDR3 runs 14 residues. Trimming removed 5 bases at V and 7 bases at J, with 16 bases between. The CDR3 protein is CATSAPLPDSEAFF. DNA of the CDR3: TGTGCCACCAGTGCCCCCCTTCCGGACAGTGAAGCTTTCTTT.

This clone was recorded once. The J gene is TRBJ2-3, the V gene TRBV4-2; D perhaps matches TRBD2 (5 bases). V was trimmed by 1 base and J by 1 base, leaving 9 bases between them. Germline V gene sequence: CDR1 LGHNA, CDR2 YNFKEQ. This CDR3 region has 15 residues. The CDR3, as DNA: TGTGCCAGCAGCCAAGGCGGGTTACGCACAGATACGCAGTATTTT. It codes for CASSQGGLRTDTQYF.

V gene TRBV28 combines with J gene TRBJ1-4; D is possibly TRBD1 (5 bases). Germline CDR1 MDHEN, CDR2 SYDVKM. This CDR3 has 16 amino acids. The ends were cut back, 8 bases at V and 0 bases at J, with 16 bases in the middle. The CDR3 sequence is CASSQNSGATNEKLFF. The CDR3 region has the DNA TGTGCCAGCTCACAAAACTCGGGGGCAACTAATGAAAAACTGTTTTTT.

V and J are TRBV27 and TRBJ1-1; D call uncertain. The germline gives CDR1 MNHEY, CDR2 SMNVEV (reference sequence). The CDR3 extends over 13 amino acids. With 6 bases removed from V and 3 bases from J, the gap between germline ends came to 11 bases. This CDR3 reads CASSPNRDTEAFF. CDR3 sequence (DNA): TGTGCCAGCAGCCCCAACAGAGACACTGAAGCTTTCTTT.

V is TRBV5-5 and J is TRBJ2-2; perhaps TRBD1 as D (5 bases). The germline V gene encodes CDR1 SGHKS and CDR2 YYEKEE (reference sequence). Trimming removed 3 bases from V and 4 bases from J, with 13 bases in between. The CDR3 has 15 amino acids. As DNA, the CDR3 is TGTGCCAGCAGCTATGGGGCAGGCGGCACCGGGGAGCTGTTTTTT. Its translation: CASSYGAGGTGELFF.

This clone was seen only once. V usage is TRBV18 and J usage is TRBJ2-5; D ambiguous. CDR1 and CDR2 from the germline V gene are KGHSH and LQKENI. The CDR3 length is 14 residues. The V end lost 0 bases, the J end lost 2 bases, and 7 bases lay between the germline ends. CDR3 protein: CASSPPIVQETQYF. The CDR3, as DNA: TGTGCCAGCTCACCACCGATAGTTCAAGAGACCCAGTACTTC. Full variable domain (rest looked up from reference TRBV18 and TRBJ2-5): NAGVMQNPRHLVRRRGQEARLRCSPMKGHSHVYWYRQLPEEGLKFMVYLQKENIIDESGMPKERFSAEFPKEGPSILRIQQVVRGDSAAYFCASSPPIVQETQYFGPGTRLLVL.

V gene TRBV19 combines with J gene TRBJ1-2, with D possibly being TRBD1 (6 bases). V lost 7 bases to trimming and J lost 3 bases, with 9 bases between them. CDR3 length: 12 amino acids. Germline-derived CDR1 and CDR2 are LNHDA and SQIVND (reference sequence). CDR3 DNA: TGTGCCAGTAAAAGACAGGACTATGGCTACACCTTC. Translating it yields CASKRQDYGYTF.

The rearrangement links TRBV5-5 to TRBJ1-1; D not resolved. The V gene's germline CDR1 is SGHKS and CDR2 YYEKEE (reference sequence). CDR3 length: 15 amino acids. V was shortened by 3 bases and J by 5 bases, with 17 bases between the two germline ends. CDR3 coding DNA: TGTGCCAGCAGCTCGATAAACGCGGGAAAAACTGAAGCTTTCTTT. Protein: CASSSINAGKTEAFF.

The chain uses TRBV27 and TRBJ1-1; tentatively, D is TRBD1 (5 bases). V dropped 5 bases and J dropped 6 bases, with 25 bases sitting between them. Per the germline V gene, CDR1 is MNHEY and CDR2 is SMNVEV (reference sequence). This CDR3 region has 17 residues. CDR3 region: CASSPAWAGMVRSEAFF. The CDR3 bases are TGTGCCAGCAGTCCCGCATGGGCAGGGATGGTTCGGTCTGAAGCTTTCTTT.

The chain uses TRBV20-1 and TRBJ2-1; 9 bases are a match to TRBD2. J gave up 0 bases and V 3 bases, and 12 bases lay outside the gene matches. CDR3 length: 18 amino acids. CDR1 and CDR2 from the germline V gene are DFQATT and SNEGSKA (reference sequence). CDR3 loop: CSASLGGRAPRSYNEQFF. In DNA, the CDR3 is TGCAGTGCTAGTCTGGGCGGGAGGGCCCCCCGCTCCTACAATGAGCAGTTCTTC.

This sequence joins TRBV7-2 and TRBJ1-2; 7 bases line up with TRBD1. Germline CDR1 and CDR2: SGHTA and FQGNSA. The J segment lost 1 base and the V segment lost 3 bases, leaving 2 bases of the junction unmatched. The CDR3 is 14 amino acids. CDR3 sequence: CASSFNRGNYGYTF. The CDR3, as DNA: TGTGCCAGCAGCTTTAACAGGGGTAACTATGGCTACACCTTC.

J is TRBJ2-7 and V is TRBV4-3; tentatively, D is TRBD2 (5 bases). This CDR3 contains 14 residues. Germline V gives CDR1 LGHNA, CDR2 YSLEER. V shed 9 bases and J shed 2 bases, with 17 bases lying between them. The CDR3 coding sequence is TGCGCCAGAGGATACCGGCGGGTCCCCTACGAGCAGTACTTC. Its protein product is CARGYRRVPYEQYF.

This clone appeared a few times. The gene calls are TRBV5-1 and TRBJ2-2; 12 bases are a match to TRBD2. The CDR3 consists of 16 residues. V shed 3 bases and J 5 bases; nucleotides not matched to a gene: 5. The germline V gene encodes CDR1 SGHRS and CDR2 YFSETQ. The CDR3 DNA reads TGCGCCAGCAGCTATGGAGGACTAGCGGGAACCGGGGAGCTGTTTTTT. Its translation: CASSYGGLAGTGELFF.

This chain joins TRBV2 and TRBJ1-1, with TRBD1 matching over 8 bases. The CDR3 length is 16 residues. V shed 4 bases, J shed 0 bases, and the junction held 7 bases outside the gene matches. The V gene's germline CDR1 is SNHLY and CDR2 FYNNEI. The CDR3 loop is CASSVGTGRVNTEAFF. CDR3 nucleotides: TGTGCCAGCAGTGTCGGGACAGGCCGGGTGAACACTGAAGCTTTCTTT.

This sequence joins TRBV5-1 and TRBJ2-3, with TRBD2 matching over 12 bases. With 4 bases clipped from V and 4 bases from J, the junction kept 4 bases outside the gene matches. Germline lookup yields CDR1 SGHRS and CDR2 YFSETQ. The CDR3 loop spans 15 amino acids. The CDR3 DNA reads TGCGCCAGCAGCCAGGGACTAGCGGGCCCAGATACGCAGTATTTT. It codes for CASSQGLAGPDTQYF.

The V gene is TRBV11-1, the J gene TRBJ1-4; unclear D gene. This CDR3 region has 14 residues. Germline V CDR1 and CDR2: SGHAT, FQDESV (reference sequence). Trimming shortened V by 3 bases and J by 7 bases, and 12 bases separated the two germline ends. CDR3 nucleotide sequence: TGTGCCAGCAGCTTCAACGCAGGCGCTGAAAAACTGTTTTTT. It yields the protein CASSFNAGAEKLFF.